This TCR beta chain comes out of a study of cytomegalovirus exposure and HLA in healthy donors. For the study at large: HLA-typed donors were the source of approximately 85 million unique TCRs held in an early data release.

The PCR had 60 Vbeta and 13 Jbeta primers. TCRdb keeps only in-frame clones here, not all; method: immunoSEQ multiplex PCR. Altogether tens of thousands of clones are present, about 80% being singletons, with the ten largest covering approximately 1.5%. General study results and limits: The investigators catalogued 160 or so TCR beta chains as cytomegalovirus-associated. Later analysis identified a missense DCLRE1C variant that was linked to TCR beta V- and J-gene trimming. The productive fraction for most TCR beta V segments was about 87% or about 30% in an earlier analysis.

This clone was counted a few times. The antigen is not known. The CDR3 spans 15 residues. Per the germline V gene, CDR1 is MGHRA and CDR2 is YSYEKL. Trimming took 4 bases from V and 3 from J, leaving 13 bases between them. The sequenced sample consisted of PBMCs. This receptor was obtained from a male donor in good health and CMV-seronegative. The rearrangement uses TRBV4-1 and TRBJ1-5, with no clear D. The CDR3 DNA reads TGCGCCAGCAGCCGAACGGGAGGGAACAATCAGCCCCAGCATTTT. Amino acid sequence: CASSRTGGNNQPQHF.